The present T cell receptor beta chain was sequenced within a study of post-analysis software for immune sequencing data (dated by TCRdb to about 2015). General notes on the study: The recorded disease courses included relapsing-remitting, secondary progressive and progressive-relapsing multiple sclerosis, and some patients had no subtype annotation. A subset of samples was prepared in parallel using single-end sample barcoding, then pooled and co-amplified after Illumina adapter ligation. The patient repertoires were set against 11 previously published healthy control repertoires from donors whose ages ranged from roughly 6 to 27 years. General findings and caveats noted by the study authors: Significantly lower normalized Chao1 diversity was found in multiple sclerosis patients than in controls, suggesting substantial peripheral T-cell clonal expansion. Four to six TRBV segments, including TRBV5-6, TRBV5-1 and TRBV20-1, were significantly more frequent in patients than controls. Strong co-clustering of samples prepared in the same batch was shown by direct clustering with F measure, prompting a batch-effect correction. The multiple sclerosis patient group was slightly younger than the control group.

To demonstrate the VDJtools post-analysis software, TCR beta repertoires were profiled from the peripheral blood of some 12 young patients with multiple sclerosis. The multiple sclerosis patients were children and adolescents ranging in age from about 6 to 16 years. The library came from PCR. Sequencing instrument: Illumina HiSeq 2500. Unique molecular identifiers were incorporated into TCR beta cDNA libraries to reduce PCR and sequencing biases. About 500,000 cDNA molecules were obtained for every 1 to 10 million input T cells, so each molecule roughly corresponded to one T cell. The patient libraries were prepared and sequenced using the same protocol as the earlier healthy control dataset. Samples belonging to the same batch were prepared together, multiplexed and sequenced on a shared HiSeq lane. In the original analysis: Raw barcoded reads were processed with MIGEC, discarding single-read molecular identifier groups before consensus assembly and CDR3 extraction. Clonotype tables were post-analysed with VDJtools, and diversity was normalized by down-sampling all datasets to the smallest sample size. In repertoire overlap clustering, CDR3 amino acid sequences, but not nucleotide sequences, were matched to correct batch-related cross-sample contamination. Starting from the raw public reads, TCRdb applied fastp trimming at Q25, assembled clones with MiXCR and retained in-frame beta chains. Identical CDR3 proteins give one entry, which carries the most common genes and DNA. The V and J calls and clone size are TCRdb's, not the authors'. In this sample the table shows about 770,000 distinct CDR3 sequences, 46% of which occur a single time. The ten top clones hold over 4.5% of the sample.

The CDR3 spans 17 residues, from the cysteine through the phenylalanine. The DNA shown is the 51-base CDR3, in frame from base 1. Trimming at the junction amounts to 2 bases on V and 4 bases on J, and the germline ends lie 19 bases apart. Reading the germline V gene gives CDR1 MNHNS and CDR2 SASEGT. A few counts support this clonotype. What antigen it recognizes has not been identified. No per-base quality is available; no much larger clone lies one base away. Sequencing input: blood. The sequence is built from TRBV6-1 and TRBJ2-3; the D gene cannot be named for sure. This receptor was obtained from a girl aged 10 to 17 with multiple sclerosis. The DNA sequence follows: TGTGCCAGCAGTGAACGTCCCGCAGATATGGTACCAGATACGCAGTATTTT. Its product reads: CASSERPADMVPDTQYF.